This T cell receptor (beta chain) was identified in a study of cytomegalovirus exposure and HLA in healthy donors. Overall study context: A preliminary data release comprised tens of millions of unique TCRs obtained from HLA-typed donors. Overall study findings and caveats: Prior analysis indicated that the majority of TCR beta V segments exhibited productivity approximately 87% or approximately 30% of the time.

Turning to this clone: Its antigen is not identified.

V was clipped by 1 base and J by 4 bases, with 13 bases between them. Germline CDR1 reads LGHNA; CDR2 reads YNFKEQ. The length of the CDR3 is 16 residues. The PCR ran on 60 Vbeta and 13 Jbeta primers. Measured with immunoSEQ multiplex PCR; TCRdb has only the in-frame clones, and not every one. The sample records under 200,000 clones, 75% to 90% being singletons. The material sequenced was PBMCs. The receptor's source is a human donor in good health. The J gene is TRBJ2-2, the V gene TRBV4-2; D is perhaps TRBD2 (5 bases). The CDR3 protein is CASSQVGGGTTGELFF. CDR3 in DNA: TGTGCCAGCAGCCAAGTGGGTGGAGGAACCACCGGGGAGCTGTTTTTT.